A single sample gave rise to the 23 T cell receptor beta chains below, sequenced in a study of a mutant IDH1 vaccine in newly diagnosed glioma. The protocol was immunoSEQ multiplex PCR, while the TCRdb copy is restricted to in-frame clones and leaves out a portion. In the table there are tens of thousands of clones, roughly 79% of which are singletons. As to time point: week 5, during vaccination. Doses comprised 300 ug of mutant IDH1 20-mer peptide each, plus topical imiquimod. These receptors have no identified antigens. Sequencing used PBMCs, obtained from a glioma patient whose treatment included an IDH1 peptide vaccine. The source is a man over 45 with glioma.

The chain joins TRBV7-3 to TRBJ2-2, with D unclear. Germline lookup yields CDR1 SGHTA and CDR2 FQGTGA. This CDR3 is 16 amino acids long. Trimming shortened V by 2 bases and J by 5 bases, and 15 bases separated the two germline ends. The CDR3 sequence is CASSLWSQELTGELFF. CDR3 DNA: TGTGCCAGCAGCTTATGGAGCCAGGAACTGACCGGGGAGCTGTTTTTT.

This clone has only one observation. The chain has TRBV2 and TRBJ2-2; no reliable D call. The CDR3 totals 14 residues. Germline CDR1 is SNHLY and CDR2 is FYNNEI. Between the trimmed V and J ends, which lost 8 bases and 0 bases, there was a span of 10 bases. Here the CDR3 DNA reads TGTGCCAGCCGGGCGGAATCGAACACCGGGGAGCTGTTTTTT. Translation gives CASRAESNTGELFF.

The rearrangement joins TRBV6-5 to TRBJ2-7, with a weak D call TRBD1 (6 bases). Germline V lookup: CDR1 MNHEY, CDR2 SVGAGI. Trimming removed 2 bases from V and 4 bases from J, with 9 bases in between. The CDR3 contains 13 residues. In nucleotides, the CDR3 is TGTGCCAGCAGTTACGGGACAAAATACGAGCAGTACTTC. This codes for CASSYGTKYEQYF.

This chain connects TRBV6-1 to TRBJ1-1; 7 bases fit TRBD1. Per the germline V gene, CDR1 is MNHNS and CDR2 is SASEGT. V shed 4 bases and J 3 bases; nucleotides not matched to a gene: 5. The CDR3 spans 14 residues. CDR3 in amino acids: CASSGTGGDTEAFF. CDR3 sequence (DNA): TGTGCCAGCAGTGGGACAGGTGGGGACACTGAAGCTTTCTTT.

This clone came up a few times. For the CDR3, the DNA is TGTGCCAGTAGCAGTAACACTGAAGCTTTCTTT. Encoded protein: CASSSNTEAFF. The chain links TRBV19 to TRBJ1-1; D call uncertain. This CDR3 is built from 11 residues. Germline V gives CDR1 LNHDA, CDR2 SQIVND (reference sequence). The V end was cut by 6 bases, the J end by 2 bases, with 4 bases between.

V and J are TRBV28 and TRBJ2-3; 10 bases line up with TRBD2. Germline loops: CDR1 MDHEN, CDR2 SYDVKM. The CDR3 is 15 amino acids. V dropped 10 bases and J dropped 2; count of bases not matched to a gene: 9. CDR3 nucleotides: TGTGCCACCTGGAAGACTAGCGGGCACACAGATACGCAGTATTTT. The encoded protein is CATWKTSGHTDTQYF.

This chain joins TRBV2 and TRBJ2-5, with a tentative D call TRBD1 (5 bases). Trimming cost V 8 bases and J 2 bases, with 12 bases left between them. The CDR3 is 13 residues long. Per germline, CDR1 SNHLY and CDR2 FYNNEI. The CDR3 DNA is TGTGCCAGCCAAACAGGAATTCAAGAGACCCAGTACTTC. This translates into CASQTGIQETQYF.

The rearrangement links TRBV9 to TRBJ2-7; possibly TRBD2 for D (6 bases). CDR3 length: 14 residues. Germline loops: CDR1 SGDLS, CDR2 YYNGEE. V was pared by 3 bases and J by 5 bases, with 15 bases between. The CDR3 nucleotides are TGTGCCAGCAGCGCGCGCGGGACTGGGAACGAGCAGTACTTC. Protein product: CASSARGTGNEQYF.

This clone is labeled hyperexpanded. The V and J genes are TRBV29-1 and TRBJ1-1; 7 bases are a match to TRBD1. This CDR3 spans 13 amino acids. Trimming at V came to 5 bases and at J to 0 bases, leaving 3 bases not matched to a gene. Germline lookup yields CDR1 SQVTM and CDR2 ANQGSEA. As DNA, the CDR3 is TGCAGCGTTACCGGGACAGTGAACACTGAAGCTTTCTTT. Translation gives CSVTGTVNTEAFF.

This clone was detected once. The rearrangement links TRBV27 to TRBJ2-2; D possibly corresponds to TRBD1 (6 bases). There are 16 residues in the CDR3. Trimming took 5 bases from V and 4 from J, leaving 17 bases between them. Germline CDR1 MNHEY, CDR2 SMNVEV (reference sequence). The CDR3 loop reads CASSRISGTLTGELFF. CDR3 DNA: TGTGCCAGCAGTCGGATCTCCGGGACACTCACCGGGGAGCTGTTTTTT.

The rearrangement uses TRBV27 and TRBJ1-6, with 9 bases that match TRBD1. V lost 4 bases and J lost 7; bases outside the gene matches: 11. Looked up from germline, CDR1 is MNHEY and CDR2 is SMNVEV (reference sequence). This CDR3 is built from 17 residues. The CDR3 nucleotides read TGTGCCAGCAGTTCCTTGGACAGGGGAGAATGGAATTCACCCCTCCACTTT. The encoded protein is CASSSLDRGEWNSPLHF.

The V and J genes are TRBV2 and TRBJ2-3; 7 bases fit TRBD2. This CDR3 spans 15 amino acids. Germline CDR1 reads SNHLY; CDR2 reads FYNNEI. J gave up 2 bases and V 6 bases, and 8 bases lay outside the gene matches. The CDR3 region is CASRARGGHTDTQYF. For the CDR3, the DNA is TGTGCCAGCAGGGCTCGGGGAGGGCACACAGATACGCAGTATTTT.

The J gene is TRBJ1-2, the V gene TRBV5-1; D remains ambiguous. The V end was cut by 1 base, the J end by 4 bases, with 8 bases between. This CDR3 is built from 13 residues. Germline CDR1 SGHRS, CDR2 YFSETQ. The CDR3 spells CASSLLAGYGYTF. CDR3 coding DNA: TGCGCCAGCAGCTTGTTGGCCGGCTATGGCTACACCTTC.

This clone occurred a few times. This chain connects TRBV29-1 to TRBJ1-1; no clear D gene. CDR1 and CDR2 (germline): SQVTM, ANQGSEA. CDR3 length equals 14 residues. Trimming left V 2 bases short and J 1 base short, with 11 bases between. This CDR3 reads CSVELGRGNTEAFF. Here the CDR3 DNA reads TGCAGCGTTGAATTGGGCCGGGGGAACACTGAAGCTTTCTTT.

This chain links TRBV4-1 with TRBJ2-3, with D possibly matching TRBD2 (5 bases). Germline assignment: CDR1 MGHRA and CDR2 YSYEKL. V lost 1 base and J lost 5, with 16 bases in between. This CDR3 is built from 16 residues. CDR3 residues: CASSQVEGRHKDTQYF. The CDR3 bases are TGCGCCAGCAGCCAAGTAGAGGGAAGGCATAAAGATACGCAGTATTTT.

This sequence joins TRBV29-1 and TRBJ1-2; 8 bases agree with TRBD1. This CDR3 is built from 12 residues. Trimming took 4 bases from V and 4 from J; bases not matched to a gene: 2. Germline values: CDR1 SQVTM, CDR2 ANQGSEA. The CDR3 DNA follows: TGCAGCGTTGGGACAGGGACCTATGGCTACACCTTC. It encodes CSVGTGTYGYTF.

The chain carries TRBV15 and TRBJ2-7, with D perhaps matching TRBD1 or TRBD2 (5 bases each). Germline lookup yields CDR1 LNHNV and CDR2 YYDKDF (reference sequence). V was clipped by 0 bases and J by 2 bases, with 20 bases between them. The CDR3 covers 18 residues. Here the CDR3 reads CATSRDLLGTRATYEQYF. The CDR3 DNA sequence: TGTGCCACCAGCAGAGATCTTTTGGGGACCCGGGCCACCTACGAGCAGTACTTC.

V usage is TRBV15 and J usage is TRBJ2-1, with 12 bases aligning to TRBD2. With 3 bases clipped from V and 5 bases from J, the junction kept 5 bases outside the gene matches. This CDR3 has 16 amino acids. The germline gives CDR1 LNHNV, CDR2 YYDKDF (reference sequence). The CDR3 spells CATSRSLAGGHNEQFF. CDR3 nucleotides: TGTGCCACCAGCAGGTCACTAGCGGGAGGACACAATGAGCAGTTCTTC.

The chain joins TRBV14 to TRBJ2-1; D is possibly TRBD2 (6 bases). Trimming shortened V by 1 base and J by 7 bases, and 14 bases separated the two germline ends. Germline V lookup: CDR1 SGHDN, CDR2 FVKESK. The CDR3 loop spans 15 amino acids. The CDR3 loop reads CASSQVGGLRNEQFF. In DNA, the CDR3 is TGTGCCAGCAGCCAAGTGGGGGGTTTGAGGAATGAGCAGTTCTTC.

The CDR3 is CASSLRPPGTGNTIYF. In DNA, the CDR3 is TGTGCCAGCAGCCTCCGTCCCCCGGGGACTGGAAACACCATATATTTT. The chain has TRBV7-2 and TRBJ1-3; D is unresolved. V gave up 5 bases and J gave up 2 bases, with 16 bases separating them. The CDR3 has 16 amino acids. Germline CDR1 SGHTA, CDR2 FQGNSA.

The chain couples TRBV4-1 to TRBJ2-5; a possible D gene is TRBD2 (7 bases). The CDR3 is 16 amino acids. Trimming took 1 base from V and 2 from J, leaving 14 bases between them. Germline CDR1 and CDR2: MGHRA and YSYEKL. The CDR3 DNA reads TGCGCCAGCAGCCAAGTTTCCGGGGGGACACAAGAGACCCAGTACTTC. Translated: CASSQVSGGTQETQYF.

V is TRBV5-1 and J is TRBJ2-2, with D maybe TRBD2 (6 bases). V lost 4 bases, J lost 0 bases, and 7 bases lay in between. The germline V gene has CDR1 SGHRS and CDR2 YFSETQ. The CDR3 runs 14 residues. The CDR3 here is CASSRGSNTGELFF. The CDR3 nucleotides read TGCGCCAGCAGCCGGGGGTCGAACACCGGGGAGCTGTTTTTT.

The chain couples TRBV21-1 to TRBJ1-5. TRBV21-1 is recorded as a pseudogene. This CDR3 spans 15 amino acids. The chain's CDR3 is CASYTILRLLQPQHF. Here the CDR3 DNA reads TGTGCCAGCTACACTATTCTCCGTCTTCTGCAGCCCCAGCATTTT.